A selection of T cell receptor beta chains follows, all from one sample in a study of blood T cell repertoires in COVID-19. Assay used: immunoSEQ multiplex PCR; TCRdb lists only in-frame clones, some missing. Here the sample spans a few hundred thousand clones, 65% to 90% being singletons. Sequenced: PBMCs or T cells enriched from blood (not recorded which). Source of these receptors: a man aged 40-49 years who had recovered from COVID-19. Both conserved end residues are part of each CDR3. D genes are given only for firm matches. Expanded clones get a size class; other rows say once, few or many, or leave the size out.

v_call	j_call	clone_size	d_call	cdr3_nt	cdr3_aa
TRBV2	TRBJ2-2	NA	NA	TGTGCCAGCAGTGGCGGGACTTCGAACACCGGGGAGCTGTTTTTT	CASSGGTSNTGELFF
TRBV6-5	TRBJ1-2	few	NA	TGTGCCAGCAGAAACGGGATTAGGGGCTACACCTTC	CASRNGIRGYTF
TRBV2	TRBJ2-2	once	TRBD1	TGTGCCAGCATAAATGACAGGGCCACCGGGGAGCTGTTTTTT	CASINDRATGELFF
TRBV5-1	TRBJ1-3	NA	NA	TGCGCCAGCAGCTTGGTAACTGGAAACACCATATATTTT	CASSLVTGNTIYF
TRBV2	TRBJ2-1	NA	TRBD2	TGTGCCAGCACTGGGACTAGCGCGAACCCGAACTACAATGAGCAGTTCTTC	CASTGTSANPNYNEQFF
TRBV5-1	TRBJ2-5	NA	TRBD1	TGCGCCAGCAGCGTCGGGACAGCAGAGAAGACCCAGTACTTC	CASSVGTAEKTQYF
TRBV9	TRBJ2-2	NA	NA	TGTGCCAGCAGCTCAGGGCCCACCGGGGAGCTGTTTTTT	CASSSGPTGELFF
TRBV15	TRBJ2-2	NA	TRBD2	TGTGCCACCAGCAGAGATCTGGTGCGGGAGAGATCCGGGGAGCTGTTTTTT	CATSRDLVRERSGELFF
TRBV6-6	TRBJ2-7	NA	NA	TGTGCCAGCAGTCCCGGAGGAGGGGTTACCTACGAGCAGTACTTC	CASSPGGGVTYEQYF
TRBV29-1	TRBJ2-3	once	TRBD2	TGCAGCGTTGAACTAGCGGGGAGAATGGATACGCAGTATTTT	CSVELAGRMDTQYF
TRBV5-1	TRBJ2-5	NA	TRBD2	TGCGCCAGCAGCCATTCAGGACTAGGACTCGACCGTGGGGAGACCCAGTACTTC	CASSHSGLGLDRGETQYF
TRBV2	TRBJ1-2	NA	TRBD1	TGTGCCAGCAGTGCAACGGACAGGGGCCTTGCTGGCTACACCTTC	CASSATDRGLAGYTF
TRBV7-9	TRBJ1-1	NA	TRBD1	TGTGCCAGCAGCTACCACGGGACAGGGAACACTGAAGCTTTCTTT	CASSYHGTGNTEAFF
TRBV6-5	TRBJ2-1	NA	NA	TGTGCCAGCAGTTACGGCTATGAGCAGTTCTTC	CASSYGYEQFF
TRBV11-2	TRBJ2-1	NA	TRBD2	TGTGCCAGCAGCCCTGGGGCTAGCGGGAGCTCCTACAATGAGCAGTTCTTC	CASSPGASGSSYNEQFF
TRBV3-1/TRBV3-2	TRBJ2-7	NA	TRBD2	TGTGCCAGCAGCCAAGACCGGCGGGAGTGGGGCGAGCAGTACTTC	CASSQDRREWGEQYF
TRBV7-2	TRBJ1-5	NA	NA	TGTGCCAGCAGCTTAGATGGGGGGGACGGCGGCAATCAGCCCCAGCATTTT	CASSLDGGDGGNQPQHF
TRBV15	TRBJ1-1	NA	NA	TGTGCCACCAGCAGAGATCCTGGCAAGGGGACTGAAGCTTTCTTT	CATSRDPGKGTEAFF
TRBV29-1	TRBJ2-7	NA	NA	TGCAGCGCTACCGGGACACAGACCTACGAGCAGTACTTC	CSATGTQTYEQYF
TRBV11-2	TRBJ1-2	NA	TRBD1	TGTGCCAGCAGCCCTCGGATGACAGGGCGCTATGGCTACACCTTC	CASSPRMTGRYGYTF
TRBV5-1	TRBJ2-6	NA	NA	TGCGCCAGCAGCTTGGTAGGGACAAGTAACTCTGGGGCCAACGTCCTGACTTTC	CASSLVGTSNSGANVLTF
TRBV19	TRBJ1-6	NA	TRBD1	TGTGCCAGTAGTATTAGTCGTGCGGGACAGGAGTACAATTCACCCCTCCACTTT	CASSISRAGQEYNSPLHF
TRBV28	TRBJ2-1	NA	TRBD2	TGTGCCAGCGGAAAGAGTGGGACTAGCATCCGTGAGCAGTTCTTC	CASGKSGTSIREQFF
TRBV5-5	TRBJ2-3	NA	NA	TGTGCCAGCAGCTTGGTAACTAGTGGGACAGATACGCAGTATTTT	CASSLVTSGTDTQYF
TRBV27	TRBJ2-2	NA	TRBD1	TGTGCCAGCAGTCCGGGGACAGTCCTCACCGGGGAGCTGTTTTTT	CASSPGTVLTGELFF
TRBV6-1	TRBJ1-1	once	NA	TGTGCCAGCAGTGATTACAGCAACACTGAAGCTTTCTTT	CASSDYSNTEAFF
TRBV27	TRBJ1-2	few	TRBD1	TGTGCCAGCAGTTACGCAGGGGGATCCTATGGCTACACCTTC	CASSYAGGSYGYTF
TRBV12-3/TRBV12-4	TRBJ1-3	NA	NA	TGTGCTGGCTCCACCTCTGGAAACACCATATATTTT	CAGSTSGNTIYF
TRBV2	TRBJ2-1	once	NA	TGTGCCAGCAGTCAGGTGGCGTCCTACAATGAGCAGTTCTTC	CASSQVASYNEQFF
TRBV11-3	TRBJ2-7	few	TRBD1	TGTGCCAGCAGCTTATCCGGGACAGGCTCCTACGAGCAGTACTTC	CASSLSGTGSYEQYF
TRBV11-2	TRBJ1-3	NA	NA	TGTGCCAGCAGTTCCGCGGTGCTCTCTGGAAACACCATATATTTT	CASSSAVLSGNTIYF
TRBV28	TRBJ1-5	NA	NA	TGTGCCAGCAGTACAGGGAACAGCAATCAGCCCCAGCATTTT	CASSTGNSNQPQHF
TRBV18	TRBJ1-1	few	TRBD1	TGTGCCAGCTCACAAACAGGGGGCGACGACACTGAAGCTTTCTTT	CASSQTGGDDTEAFF
TRBV9	TRBJ2-7	NA	TRBD2	TGTGCCAGCAGCGTTAGCGGGGGATCGAGGGACGAGCAGTACTTC	CASSVSGGSRDEQYF
TRBV4-1	TRBJ1-2	NA	TRBD1	TGCGCCAGCAGCCAAGAACTCAAAGGACAGGGGGCTGACTATGGCTACACCTTC	CASSQELKGQGADYGYTF
TRBV9	TRBJ2-1	NA	NA	TGTGCCAGCAGCGCATTCCATGAGCAGTTCTTC	CASSAFHEQFF
TRBV2	TRBJ1-4	NA	TRBD1	TGTGCCAGCAGTCCTACAGGGGATTGGGAAAAACTGTTTTTT	CASSPTGDWEKLFF
TRBV29-1	TRBJ2-7	NA	TRBD2	TGCAGCGGGGGACTAGCGGGAGTAGGACACGAGCAGTACTTC	CSGGLAGVGHEQYF
TRBV10-3	TRBJ1-1	NA	NA	TGTGCCATCAGTGGCGAGGACTGGAATGAAGCTTTCTTT	CAISGEDWNEAFF
TRBV27	TRBJ2-3	NA	NA	TGTGCCAGCAGTTTGCTAGCTGGGAGAAGCACAGATACGCAGTATTTT	CASSLLAGRSTDTQYF
TRBV30	TRBJ1-1	NA	NA	TGTGCCTGGAGTATAGGAGACGTTTCGAGAGCTTTCTTT	CAWSIGDVSRAFF
TRBV2	TRBJ1-2	NA	TRBD1	TGTGCCAGTATCCCGGGACAGGCCGTCTATGGCTACACCTTC	CASIPGQAVYGYTF
TRBV19	TRBJ1-6	NA	TRBD1	TGTGCCACCGAATCCGGGACAGGGTACTCACCCCTCCACTTT	CATESGTGYSPLHF
TRBV18	TRBJ2-2	few	NA	TGTGCCAGCTCGTCCCAAACCGGGGAGCTGTTTTTT	CASSSQTGELFF
TRBV27	TRBJ1-5	NA	NA	TGTGCCAGCAGTCTGGGCCCGAATAGCAATCAGCCCCAGCATTTT	CASSLGPNSNQPQHF
TRBV25-1	TRBJ2-1	once	NA	TGTGCCAGCAGTGAATTCAGGGAAGTGGCCTACAATGAGCAGTTCTTC	CASSEFREVAYNEQFF
TRBV7-8	TRBJ2-4	NA	NA	TGTGCCAGCAGCTTAGAAAGGGGGGGCCAAAACATTCAGTACTTC	CASSLERGGQNIQYF
TRBV20-1	TRBJ2-1	NA	TRBD2	TGCAGTGCTAGTTGGAAAAGCGGGAGTGGGCAGTTCTTC	CSASWKSGSGQFF
TRBV19	TRBJ2-3	NA	TRBD1	TGTGCCAGTAGTATAGATTACTTCTCCAGGGGGAGCACAGATACGCAGTATTTT	CASSIDYFSRGSTDTQYF